This TCR beta chain was observed in a study of immune characteristics of hereditary and idiopathic chronic pancreatitis. For context, the study as a whole: Local immune cells and TCRbeta repertoires in the pancreas were profiled in this study for hereditary and idiopathic chronic pancreatitis, with control organ donor pancreases used for comparison. In total, 5 control pancreases, under ten hereditary chronic pancreatitis pancreases and about 6 idiopathic chronic pancreatitis pancreases underwent TCRbeta sequencing. The gDNA-based approach was selected because the approach required minimal in vitro experimental manipulation of T cells infiltrating the pancreas.

A word on this clone: Its target antigen remains unknown. There are no base qualities to consult, and no much larger clone falls within one base.

Overall study results and their limits: Both chronic pancreatitis groups showed significantly increased TCRbeta repertoire diversity and reduced clonality versus controls. Vbeta-Jbeta gene family usage, including TRBV10, TRBV19, TRBV23 and TRBV5, differed between hereditary and idiopathic chronic pancreatitis. Among about a dozen chronic pancreatitis patients, a positive correlation was found between numbers of productive TCR rearrangements and disease severity scores. Because patient tissue could be obtained only at the time of TPIAT, immune findings may have been influenced by differences in disease duration. The study did not include chronic pancreatitis caused by alcohol use.

The library was built by means of the immunoSEQ multiplex PCR assay. From pancreatic genomic DNA, the TCRbeta CDR3 region along with adjacent sequences was amplified and then sequenced. On the study's bioinformatics: Repertoire diversity was assessed as a mean normalized Shannon-Wiener index, together with productive clonality and counts of productive rearrangements. Control and chronic pancreatitis repertoire metrics were compared with the nonparametric Mann-Whitney U test. Shared clonotypes were defined as CDR3beta sequences with identical amino acid composition and length across subjects. As stored in TCRdb, this immuneACCESS dataset retains in-frame rearrangements with V and J assigned. A fraction of the clones does not appear; measured against another copy, unresolved V genes explain less than half of the discrepancy, and the remainder lacks a known reason. That table is the source of V, J and clone size, and D and trimming were worked out from the DNA. This sample lists over 14,000 clones; roughly 70% were detected once. Approximately 15% of the sample belongs to the ten largest clones.

Pancreas tissue with chronic pancreatitis was obtained from patients having total pancreatectomy with islet autotransplantation (TPIAT). The chronic pancreatitis patients who were included had no known history of diabetes. For TCRbeta sequencing, genomic DNA was extracted directly from bulk pancreas tissue without sorting T cells. Pancreas tissues from patients and organ donors were collected consecutively at two US centers. CDR1 MNHEY and CDR2 SVGAGI are derived from the germline V gene. From the cysteine through the phenylalanine, the CDR3 covers 13 amino acids. The entry retains the CDR3 DNA only, 39 bases that are in frame from base 1. At the junction V is shortened by 8 bases and J by 0 bases, with 8 bases in between.

This TCR derives from a human donor with chronic pancreatitis. Sequencing was done on a sample of pancreas tissue with hereditary chronic pancreatitis. The chain employs TRBV6-5 and TRBJ2-1; TRBD2 is a possible D gene, resting on 5 matching bases. In nucleotide form, the sequence is TGTGCCAGCGTTGGGAGCTCCTACAATGAGCAGTTCTTC. Its protein product is CASVGSSYNEQFF.